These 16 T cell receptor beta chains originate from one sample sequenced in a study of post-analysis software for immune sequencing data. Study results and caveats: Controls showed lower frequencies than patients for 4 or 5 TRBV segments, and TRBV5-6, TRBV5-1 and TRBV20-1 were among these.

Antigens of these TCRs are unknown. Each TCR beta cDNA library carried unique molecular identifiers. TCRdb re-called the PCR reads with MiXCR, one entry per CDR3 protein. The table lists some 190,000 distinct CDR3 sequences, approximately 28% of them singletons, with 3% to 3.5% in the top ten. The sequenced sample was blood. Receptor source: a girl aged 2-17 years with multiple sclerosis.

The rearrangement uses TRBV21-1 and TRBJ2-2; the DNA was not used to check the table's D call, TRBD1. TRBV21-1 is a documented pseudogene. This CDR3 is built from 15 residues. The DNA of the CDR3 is TGTGCCAGCACCCCGCAGGCCCCCCTATACCGGGAGCTGTTTTTT. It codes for CASTPQAPLYRELFF.

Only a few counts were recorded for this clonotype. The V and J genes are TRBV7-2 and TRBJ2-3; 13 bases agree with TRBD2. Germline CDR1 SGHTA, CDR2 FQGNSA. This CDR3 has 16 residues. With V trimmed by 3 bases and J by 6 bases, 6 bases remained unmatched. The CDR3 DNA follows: TGTGCCAGCAGCTTTACTAGCGGGGGGGCCAGGGATACGCAGTATTTT. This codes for CASSFTSGGARDTQYF.

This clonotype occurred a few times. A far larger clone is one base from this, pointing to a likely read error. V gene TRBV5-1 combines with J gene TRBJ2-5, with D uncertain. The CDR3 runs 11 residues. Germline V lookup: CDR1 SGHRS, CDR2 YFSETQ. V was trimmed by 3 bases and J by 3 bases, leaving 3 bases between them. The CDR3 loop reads CASSWEETQYF. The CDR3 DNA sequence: TGCGCCAGCAGCTGGGAAGAGACCCAGTACTTC.

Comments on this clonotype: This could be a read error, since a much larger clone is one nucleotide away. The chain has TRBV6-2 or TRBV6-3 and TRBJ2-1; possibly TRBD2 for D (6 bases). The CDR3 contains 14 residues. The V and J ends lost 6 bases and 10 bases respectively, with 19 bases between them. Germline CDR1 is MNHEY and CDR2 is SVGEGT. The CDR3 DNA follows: TGTGCCAGCAGACATCGGGAGAACCCCTACGAGCAGTTCTTC. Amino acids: CASRHRENPYEQFF.

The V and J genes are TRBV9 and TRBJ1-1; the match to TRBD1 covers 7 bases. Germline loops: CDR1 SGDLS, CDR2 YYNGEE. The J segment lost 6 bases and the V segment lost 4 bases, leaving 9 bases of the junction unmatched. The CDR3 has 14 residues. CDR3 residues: CASSNDRDGPEAFF. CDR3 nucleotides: TGTGCCAGCAGCAATGACAGGGACGGCCCTGAAGCTTTCTTT. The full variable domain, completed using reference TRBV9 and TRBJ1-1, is DSGVTQTPKHLITATGQRVTLRCSPRSGDLSVYWYQQSLDQGLQFLIQYYNGEERAKGNILERFSAQQFPDLHSELNLSSLELGDSALYFCASSNDRDGPEAFFGQGTRLTVV.

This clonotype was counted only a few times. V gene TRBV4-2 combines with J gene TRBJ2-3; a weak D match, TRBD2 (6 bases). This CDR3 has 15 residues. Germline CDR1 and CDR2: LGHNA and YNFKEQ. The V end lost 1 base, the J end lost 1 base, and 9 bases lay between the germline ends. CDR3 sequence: CASSQGTTGTDTQYF. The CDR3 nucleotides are TGTGCCAGCAGCCAAGGGACTACCGGCACAGATACGCAGTATTTT.

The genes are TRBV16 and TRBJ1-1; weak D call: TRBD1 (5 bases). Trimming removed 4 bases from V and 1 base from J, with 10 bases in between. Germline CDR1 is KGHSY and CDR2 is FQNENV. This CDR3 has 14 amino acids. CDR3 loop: CASSRLGENTEAFF. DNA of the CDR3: TGTGCCAGCAGCCGGTTGGGGGAGAACACTGAAGCTTTCTTT.

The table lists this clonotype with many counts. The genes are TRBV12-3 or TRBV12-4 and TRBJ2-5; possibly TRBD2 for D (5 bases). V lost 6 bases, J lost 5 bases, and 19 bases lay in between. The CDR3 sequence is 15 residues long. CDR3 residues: CASRSGGPDMETQYF. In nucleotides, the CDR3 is TGTGCCAGCAGGTCTGGCGGGCCCGATATGGAGACCCAGTACTTC.

The CDR3 DNA reads as TGCAGTGCTAGAGACGGAGACTTATGGGGCTACACCTTC. Residues: CSARDGDLWGYTF. The rearrangement links TRBV20-1 to TRBJ1-2; D ambiguous. CDR3 size: 13 residues. Deletions cut 0 bases from V and 8 bases from J, with 13 bases between. Germline lookup yields CDR1 DFQATT and CDR2 SNEGSKA (reference sequence).

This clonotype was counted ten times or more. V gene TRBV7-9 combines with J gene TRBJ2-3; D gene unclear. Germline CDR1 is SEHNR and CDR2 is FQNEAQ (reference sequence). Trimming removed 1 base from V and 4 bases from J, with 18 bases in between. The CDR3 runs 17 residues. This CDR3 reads CASSLGSDPSLPDTQYF. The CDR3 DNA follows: TGTGCCAGCAGCTTAGGGTCAGACCCATCACTGCCAGATACGCAGTATTTT.

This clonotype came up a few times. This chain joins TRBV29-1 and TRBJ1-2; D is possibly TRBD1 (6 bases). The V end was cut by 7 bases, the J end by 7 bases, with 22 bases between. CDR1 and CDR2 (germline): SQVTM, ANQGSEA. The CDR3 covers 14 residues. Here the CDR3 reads CSAGGQGIGFGYTF. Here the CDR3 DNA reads TGCAGCGCCGGGGGGCAGGGGATCGGTTTTGGCTACACCTTC.

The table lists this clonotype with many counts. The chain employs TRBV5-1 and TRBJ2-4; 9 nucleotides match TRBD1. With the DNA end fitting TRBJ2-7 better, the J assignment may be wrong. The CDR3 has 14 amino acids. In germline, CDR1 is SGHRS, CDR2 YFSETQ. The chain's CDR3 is CASSLMDRGNEQYF. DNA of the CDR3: TGCGCCAGCAGCTTGATGGACAGGGGCAACGAGCAGTACTTC.

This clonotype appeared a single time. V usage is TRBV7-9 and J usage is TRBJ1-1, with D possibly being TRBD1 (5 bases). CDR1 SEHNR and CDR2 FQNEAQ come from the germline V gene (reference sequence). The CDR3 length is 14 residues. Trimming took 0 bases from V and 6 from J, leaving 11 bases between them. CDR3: CASSLAGGYAEAFF. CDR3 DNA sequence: TGTGCCAGCAGCTTAGCCGGGGGGTACGCTGAAGCTTTCTTT.

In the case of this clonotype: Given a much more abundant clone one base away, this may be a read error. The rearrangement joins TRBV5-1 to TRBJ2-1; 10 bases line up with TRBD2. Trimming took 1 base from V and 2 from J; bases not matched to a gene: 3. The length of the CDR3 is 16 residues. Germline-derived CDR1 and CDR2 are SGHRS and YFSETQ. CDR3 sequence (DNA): TGCGCCAGCAGCTTGTCAGCGGGAGGGCCCTACAATGAGCAGTTCTTC. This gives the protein CASSLSAGGPYNEQFF.

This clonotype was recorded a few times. The CDR3 reads CASRLRDTIYF. CDR3 DNA sequence: TGTGCCAGCAGATTACGGGACACCATATATTTT. This chain links TRBV7-6 with TRBJ1-3; no firm D call. The germline gives CDR1 SGHVS, CDR2 FNYEAQ. The V end was cut by 6 bases, the J end by 8 bases, with 8 bases between. This CDR3 has 11 residues. The full variable domain, completed using reference TRBV7-6 and TRBJ1-3, is GAGVSQSPRYKVTKRGQDVALRCDPISGHVSLYWYRQALGQGPEFLTYFNYEAQQDKSGLPNDRFSAERPEGSISTLTIQRTEQRDSAMYRCASRLRDTIYFGEGSWLTVV.

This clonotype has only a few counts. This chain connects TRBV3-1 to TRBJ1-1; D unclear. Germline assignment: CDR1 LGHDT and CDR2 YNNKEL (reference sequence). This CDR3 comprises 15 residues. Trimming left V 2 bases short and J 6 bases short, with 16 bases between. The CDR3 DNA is TGTGCCAGCAGCCAAACAAATCAGAGGAGGGCTGAAGCTTTCTTT. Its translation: CASSQTNQRRAEAFF. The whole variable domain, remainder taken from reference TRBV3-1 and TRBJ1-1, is DTAVSQTPKYLVTQMGNDKSIKCEQNLGHDTMYWYKQDSKKFLKIMFSYNNKELIINETVPNRFSPKSPDKAHLNLHINSLELGDSAVYFCASSQTNQRRAEAFFGQGTRLTVV.